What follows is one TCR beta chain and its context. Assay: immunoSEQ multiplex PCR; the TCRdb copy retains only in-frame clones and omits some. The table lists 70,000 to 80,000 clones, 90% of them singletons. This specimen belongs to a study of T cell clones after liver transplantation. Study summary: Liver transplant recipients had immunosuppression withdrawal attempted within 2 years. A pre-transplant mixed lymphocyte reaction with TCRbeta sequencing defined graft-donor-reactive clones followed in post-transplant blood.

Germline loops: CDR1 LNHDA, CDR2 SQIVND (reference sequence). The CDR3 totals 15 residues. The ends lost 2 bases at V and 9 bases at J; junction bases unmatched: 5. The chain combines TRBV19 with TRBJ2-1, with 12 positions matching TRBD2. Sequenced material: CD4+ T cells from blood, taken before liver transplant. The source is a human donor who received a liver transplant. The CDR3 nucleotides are TGTGCCAGTAGTATACTAGCGGGAGGGCCGGGTGAGCAGTTCTTC. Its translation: CASSILAGGPGEQFF.